This T cell receptor (beta chain) appears in the sequencing data of a study of blood T cell repertoires in COVID-19. In the original workflow: Estimated nucleated cell counts came from reference gene primer amplification. The protocol was immunoSEQ multiplex PCR, while the TCRdb copy is restricted to in-frame clones and leaves out a portion. Clone size and V and J calls were adopted from that table, with D and trimming inferred from the DNA. The sample yields 250,000 to 400,000 clones, 90% seen once. Germline V CDR1 and CDR2: SGHNT, YYREEE (reference sequence). The CDR3 length is 13 residues. V gave up 0 bases and J gave up 9 bases, with 10 bases separating them. Everyone who took part was roughly 18 to 95 years old, and they came from about 23 US areas. All recovered Cohort 3 donors got two negative PCRs, got clearance, or saw symptom resolution.

This receptor was taken from a man aged 55-75 years who had recovered from COVID-19. The specimen sequenced was PBMCs or T cells enriched from blood (not recorded which). This chain uses TRBV5-4 with TRBJ1-5; D not certain. CDR3 in DNA: TGTGCCAGCAGCTTGGAATCCTCCGGGCCCCAGCATTTT. Its protein is CASSLESSGPQHF.